The following is a T cell receptor (beta chain) sequence with its context. Its specificity is not known. Not enrolled were patients with uncontrolled infection, other autoimmune disease, pregnancy or lactation. Diagnosis relied on clinical symptoms, serum thyroxine and TRAb, thyroid ultrasound and orbital computed tomography. PBMCs were sourced from about 10 ml fresh peripheral blood. Amplification of TCR beta CDR3 regions used RNA as the template. The TCR CDR3 was amplified in a first-round RT-PCR using the HTBI primer set. TCRdb independently ran MiXCR on the multiplex PCR reads; one entry per CDR3 protein. The repertoire holds approximately 590,000 distinct CDR3 sequences, with around 16% as singletons. The sample belongs to a study of T cells in Graves' hyperthyroidism and ophthalmopathy. Findings of the study overall: Ophthalmopathy, as predicted by the model, came a median around 6.7 months after the prediction.

The sequence was collected from a woman younger than 45 with Graves' hyperthyroidism. Specimen: blood.

This CDR3 reads CASSQETDDNEQFF. In DNA, the CDR3 is TGCGCCAGCAGCCAAGAGACGGACGACAATGAGCAGTTCTTC. This chain joins TRBV4-3 and TRBJ2-1; no clear D. The CDR3 is 14 residues long. V was shortened by 0 bases and J by 5 bases, with 8 bases between the two germline ends. Germline-derived CDR1 and CDR2 are LGHNA and YSLEER.